Listed below are T cell receptor beta chains from one sample, sequenced in a study of blood T cell repertoires in COVID-19. Sequenced by immunoSEQ multiplex PCR; TCRdb stores in-frame clones only, minus some. The sample gives more than 110,000 clones, approximately 84% of which show up once; 35% to 55% is in the top ten. The sample was peripheral blood. Every receptor here comes from a human donor in a cohort sampled during active COVID-19. The conserved cysteine and the conserved F or W are not part of the CDR3 here. Only some rows state a clone size, as once, few, many or a class for expanded clones.

j_call v_call clone_size cdr3_aa
TRBJ2-3 TRBV28 . ASSQGWSTDTQY
TRBJ2-3 TRBV10-3 . AIFSGRNTDTQY
TRBJ1-4 TRBV27 . ASSSWGGGTEKLF
TRBJ2-5 TRBV7-2 . ASSLQPGTIQETQY
TRBJ2-2 TRBV5-8 . ASSFQGYGELF
TRBJ1-2 TRBV6-1 . ASSEFTGGSGYT
TRBJ1-2 TRBV2 once ASRRTGTTYGYT
TRBJ1-6 TRBV19 . ASRGATSYNSPLH
TRBJ2-3 TRBV6-5 . ASGTSGYTQY
TRBJ2-5 TRBV11-2 . ASSPAGGKETQY
TRBJ2-5 TRBV18 . ASSPPRGKASPQETQY
TRBJ2-5 TRBV13 . ASSLGTGGAETQY
TRBJ2-1 TRBV11-1 . ASSPRDRVSGEQF
TRBJ1-2 TRBV19 few ASSTPQTGFGYT
TRBJ1-2 TRBV4-3 . ASSRVAGPYGYT
TRBJ2-3 TRBV5-1 . ASSSGRGRTDTQY
TRBJ2-5 TRBV11-1 . ASSPREGVQETQY
TRBJ1-1 TRBV7-2 . ASSLSLVQTNTEAF
TRBJ1-6 TRBV4-3 once ASSHFNSPLH
TRBJ1-4 TRBV5-6 few ASSLVGATNEKLF
TRBJ1-1 TRBV18 . ASSLRTAQNTEAF
TRBJ1-5 TRBV6-5 . ASQSAWGDQPQH
TRBJ2-2 TRBV12-3/TRBV12-4 . ASSLGGTGELF
TRBJ1-6 TRBV6-5 . ASESTGGSPLH